This T cell receptor (beta chain) came from a study of control samples from healthy donors and cancer patients. Per the germline V gene, CDR1 is LGHNA and CDR2 is YSLEER. The CDR3 sequence is 15 residues long. Trimming took off 0 bases at V and 3 bases at J, with 9 bases between the two ends. TCRdb's table, derived via immunoSEQ multiplex PCR, lists solely in-frame clones and lacks some. The sample contains some 120,000 clones, under 95% of which appear only once. V gene TRBV4-3 combines with J gene TRBJ2-4; maybe TRBD1 (6 bases). The receptor was isolated from a man aged 45 to 65 with head and neck cancer. The sequenced sample was PBMCs. This CDR3 is CASSQDIGGKNIQYF. The CDR3 nucleotides are TGCGCCAGCAGCCAAGATATAGGGGGCAAAAACATTCAGTACTTC.